The next 19 T cell receptor beta chains were all read from a single sample in a study of human T cells and chemical hapten exposure. Time point of the sample: healthy volunteer bleed at 6 weeks. Total RNA was extracted from unfractionated whole blood. TCRdb reprocessed the RACE reads with MiXCR, giving one entry per CDR3 protein. The sample shows tens of thousands of distinct CDR3 sequences, 3.5% to 4% of them seen only once. Sequencing used whole blood. The receptor set was obtained from a human donor in good health. Some clones in this sample may be carry-over from other donors' samples.

This clonotype showed up many times. The chain has TRBV24-1 and TRBJ1-5, with D hard to call. The germline gives CDR1 KGHDR, CDR2 SFDVKD. This CDR3 region has 15 residues. V was shortened by 8 bases and J by 0 bases, with 13 bases between the two germline ends. The CDR3 DNA is TGTGCCACCAAAGAGACCGAGCATAGCAATCAGCCCCAGCATTTT. It specifies CATKETEHSNQPQHF.

The V and J genes are TRBV28 and TRBJ1-1; 7 bases fit TRBD1. This CDR3 is built from 16 residues. V shed 6 bases, J shed 2 bases, and the junction held 12 bases outside the gene matches. Germline V CDR1 and CDR2: MDHEN, SYDVKM. Written as DNA, the CDR3 is TGTGCCAGCAGCCTTGACAGGGACGAGGCAAACACTGAAGCTTTCTTT. Translation: CASSLDRDEANTEAFF.

This clonotype was picked up many times. The J gene is TRBJ1-2, the V gene TRBV7-9, with D unclear. The CDR3 length is 15 residues. V lost 6 bases and J lost 1, with 15 bases in between. Germline V gene data show CDR1 as SEHNR and CDR2 as FQNEAQ (reference sequence). This CDR3 reads CASSPHPRVNYGYTF. CDR3 nucleotide sequence: TGTGCCAGCAGTCCCCATCCAAGGGTTAACTATGGCTACACCTTC.

This clonotype was seen many times. The CDR3 sequence is CASSVVLAAPPNTGELFF. In DNA, the CDR3 is TGTGCCAGCAGCGTAGTCCTGGCGGCCCCTCCGAACACCGGGGAGCTGTTTTTT. The rearrangement uses TRBV9 and TRBJ2-2; D is undetermined. Germline V gene sequence: CDR1 SGDLS, CDR2 YYNGEE. This CDR3 has 18 residues. The V and J ends lost 0 bases and 0 bases respectively, with 15 bases between them.

This clonotype has only a few counts. The chain joins TRBV5-6 to TRBJ2-1; D is undetermined. CDR1 SGHDT and CDR2 YYEEEE come from the germline V gene. This CDR3 has 13 residues. The germline V and J ends were trimmed by 3 bases and 8 bases, with 12 bases remaining between them. For the CDR3, the DNA is TGTGCCAGCAGCTCTGACATGATCGATGAGCAGTTCTTC. Protein: CASSSDMIDEQFF.

Details on this clonotype: This sequence may be a read error, since a much larger clone differs from it by one base. No conserved phenylalanine or tryptophan ends this CDR3, so it is likely a read error. The genes are TRBV28 and TRBJ1-2; D unclear. This CDR3 contains 14 residues. Germline V CDR1 and CDR2: MDHEN, SYDVKM. The V end was cut by 1 base, the J end by 4 bases, with 10 bases between. CDR3 residues: CASSLLSTVYGYTI. CDR3 coding DNA: TGTGCCAGCAGTTTATTGAGCACAGTCTATGGCTACACCATC.

This clonotype was counted many times. This chain joins TRBV6-2 or TRBV6-3 and TRBJ2-3; D may correspond to TRBD1 or TRBD2 (5 bases each). The germline V and J ends were trimmed by 6 bases and 7 bases, with 20 bases remaining between them. Per germline, CDR1 MNHEY and CDR2 SVGEGT. The CDR3 has 15 residues. CDR3 in amino acids: CASRSIWGRGNTQYF. The DNA of the CDR3 is TGTGCCAGCAGGTCGATTTGGGGGAGAGGAAATACGCAGTATTTT.

This clonotype was recorded many times. The J gene is TRBJ2-7, the V gene TRBV3-1; D uncertain. The CDR3 loop spans 12 amino acids. With 5 bases removed from V and 1 base from J, the gap between germline ends came to 6 bases. CDR1 is LGHDT and CDR2 is YNNKEL in the germline V gene (reference sequence). Here the CDR3 DNA reads TGTGCCAGCAGCTCCCGATCCTACGAGCAGTACTTC. Translating gives CASSSRSYEQYF.

This clonotype was detected only a few times. This chain connects TRBV24-1 to TRBJ2-1; TRBD1 aligns across 9 bases. CDR3 length: 18 residues. V was clipped by 1 base and J by 12 bases; unmatched bases: 18. Germline values: CDR1 KGHDR, CDR2 SFDVKD. The CDR3 reads CATSDLKMRTGVYSGQFF. The CDR3 DNA reads TGTGCCACCAGTGATTTAAAAATGAGGACAGGGGTCTACTCGGGGCAGTTCTTC.

CDR3 DNA: TGTGCCAGCAGTCCCGGCGATCCTTTCGGAAAGGGACCGGTGAGCACAGATACGCAGTATTTT. Protein product: CASSPGDPFGKGPVSTDTQYF. This chain connects TRBV12-3 or TRBV12-4 to TRBJ2-3, with D perhaps assigned TRBD1 or TRBD2 (5 bases each). V lost 5 bases to trimming and J lost 0 bases, with 30 bases between them. CDR3 length equals 21 residues.

V gene TRBV12-3 or TRBV12-4 combines with J gene TRBJ2-3; the D is unclear. This CDR3 comprises 15 residues. Trimming pared 5 bases from V and 4 bases from J, leaving 16 bases between. The CDR3: CASSPEHKGPDTQYF. The CDR3 DNA reads as TGTGCCAGCAGTCCTGAACACAAAGGGCCAGATACGCAGTATTTT.

This clonotype was counted ten times or more. The genes are TRBV2 and TRBJ1-1; D not resolved. The germline V gene encodes CDR1 SNHLY and CDR2 FYNNEI. The V end was cut by 1 base, the J end by 0 bases, with 3 bases between. This CDR3 comprises 13 residues. The CDR3 DNA reads as TGTGCCAGCAGTGAAGAAGTGAACACTGAAGCTTTCTTT. Its translation: CASSEEVNTEAFF.

This clonotype was counted at least ten times. The chain uses TRBV29-1 and TRBJ2-2; TRBD2 matches 10 bases. Germline lookup yields CDR1 SQVTM and CDR2 ANQGSEA. This CDR3 is built from 13 residues. The J segment lost 6 bases and the V segment lost 5 bases, leaving 3 bases of the junction unmatched. The CDR3: CSVQREGPGELFF. The DNA for the CDR3 is TGCAGCGTTCAGCGGGAGGGCCCCGGGGAGCTGTTTTTT.

This clonotype was recorded many times. The chain carries TRBV7-3 and TRBJ2-1; the D gene is possibly TRBD2 (6 bases). The ends were cut back, 5 bases at V and 2 bases at J, with 16 bases in the middle. This CDR3 is 16 amino acids long. CDR1 is SGHTA, CDR2 FQGTGA, per germline. Here the CDR3 reads CASSPQVGGAYNEQFF. CDR3 bases: TGTGCCAGCAGCCCCCAGGTTGGCGGGGCCTACAATGAGCAGTTCTTC.

This clonotype was found many times. This chain uses TRBV6-2 or TRBV6-3 with TRBJ2-5; D may match TRBD1 or TRBD2 (5 bases each). Germline lookup yields CDR1 MNHEY and CDR2 SVGEGT. Deletions cut 7 bases from V and 6 bases from J, with 21 bases between. There are 15 residues in the CDR3. The DNA for the CDR3 is TGTGCCAGCACTCCGTATGGGGACCTAGGGAAGACCCAGTACTTC. This encodes CASTPYGDLGKTQYF.

By share, this clonotype counts as medium-sized (0.01 to 0.1%). The chain combines TRBV12-3 or TRBV12-4 with TRBJ2-3; possible D gene TRBD2, 5 bases. CDR3 length: 14 residues. Trimming left V 5 bases short and J 6 bases short, with 15 bases between. The DNA for the CDR3 is TGTGCCAGCAGTCCCGTGGTGGGAGAGGATACGCAGTATTTT. Its protein product is CASSPVVGEDTQYF.

This clonotype was observed many times. This chain uses TRBV12-3 or TRBV12-4 with TRBJ2-5, with 11 bases fitting TRBD2. CDR3 length equals 15 residues. The junction had 8 bases not matched to a gene; V was cut back by 6 bases and J by 5 bases. Here the CDR3 reads CASSTSGRGLETQYF. CDR3 coding DNA: TGTGCCAGCAGCACTAGCGGGAGAGGACTTGAGACCCAGTACTTC.

This clonotype came up many times. The rearrangement links TRBV28 to TRBJ2-6; the match to TRBD1 covers 11 bases. V was pared by 7 bases and J by 12 bases, with 11 bases of the junction left unmatched. The CDR3 covers 15 residues. In germline, CDR1 is MDHEN, CDR2 SYDVKM. As DNA, the CDR3 is TGTGCCAGCATCCGCCGAGGACAGGGGGCGAGCGTCCTGACTTTC. This sequence encodes CASIRRGQGASVLTF.

This clonotype was counted ten times or more. The chain combines TRBV6-5 with TRBJ2-7; D possibly corresponds to TRBD2 (5 bases). The CDR3 is 15 residues long. Trimming took off 3 bases at V and 6 bases at J, with 18 bases between the two ends. Germline CDR1 reads MNHEY; CDR2 reads SVGAGI. In DNA, the CDR3 is TGTGCCAGCAGTTATAGTTCAAGCGGCGCCCTCGAGCAGTACTTC. Translating gives CASSYSSSGALEQYF.